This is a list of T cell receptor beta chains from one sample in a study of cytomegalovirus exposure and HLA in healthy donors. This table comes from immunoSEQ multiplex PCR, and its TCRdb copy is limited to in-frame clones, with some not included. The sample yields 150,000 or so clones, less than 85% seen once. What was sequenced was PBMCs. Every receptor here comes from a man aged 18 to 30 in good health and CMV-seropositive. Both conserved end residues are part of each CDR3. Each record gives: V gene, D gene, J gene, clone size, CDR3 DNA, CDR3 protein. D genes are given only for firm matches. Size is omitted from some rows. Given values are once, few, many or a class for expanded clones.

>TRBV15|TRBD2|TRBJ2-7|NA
TGTGCCACCAGCAGAGACCGACTAGCGGGGACCTACGAGCAGTACTTC
CATSRDRLAGTYEQYF
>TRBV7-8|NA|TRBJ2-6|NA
TGTGCCAGCAGCTCCTCAGGTCGCTCTGGGGCCAACGTCCTGACTTTC
CASSSSGRSGANVLTF
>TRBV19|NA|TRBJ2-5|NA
TGTGCCAGTAGTATGGGGAGGCAAGAGACCCAGTACTTC
CASSMGRQETQYF
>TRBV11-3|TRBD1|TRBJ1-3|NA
TGTGCCAGCAGCTTTATGACAGGGCCTGGAAACACCATATATTTT
CASSFMTGPGNTIYF
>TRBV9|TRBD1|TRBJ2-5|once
TGTGCCAGCAGCGAGACAGGGGTGGTAGAGACCCAGTACTTC
CASSETGVVETQYF
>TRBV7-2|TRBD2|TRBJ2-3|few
TGTGCCAGCAGCCTGAGACTAGCTAGTCCCCCAGATACGCAGTATTTT
CASSLRLASPPDTQYF
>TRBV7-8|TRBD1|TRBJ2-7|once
TGTGCCAGCAGCTTACCGAGACAGGGGGAGGTCTACGAGCAGTACTTC
CASSLPRQGEVYEQYF
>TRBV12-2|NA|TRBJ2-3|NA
TGTGCAAGTCGCTTAGGCCCAAAGCGGGGAGCCAGAGATACGCAGTATTTT
CASRLGPKRGARDTQYF
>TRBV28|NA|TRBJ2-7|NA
TGTGCCAGCACCTTGCCGAGCTCCTACGAGCAGTACTTC
CASTLPSSYEQYF
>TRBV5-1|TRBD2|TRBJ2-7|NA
TGCGCCAGCAGCAGCGGGACTAGCGGCTACGAGCAGTACTTC
CASSSGTSGYEQYF
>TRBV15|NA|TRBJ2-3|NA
TGTGCCACCAGCAGAGGGCCCAGGGGCACAGATACGCAGTATTTT
CATSRGPRGTDTQYF
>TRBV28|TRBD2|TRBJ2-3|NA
TGTGCCAGCAGTTTATTGGCGGGAGGTGCCGATACGCAGTATTTT
CASSLLAGGADTQYF
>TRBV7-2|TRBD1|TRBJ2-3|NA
TGTGCCAGCAGCACCGGGACAGGGCGGTCAGCAGATACGCAGTATTTT
CASSTGTGRSADTQYF
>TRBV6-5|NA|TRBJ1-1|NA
TGTGCCAGCAGTTACTTAGAGGCCACGAGGAACACTGAAGCTTTCTTT
CASSYLEATRNTEAFF
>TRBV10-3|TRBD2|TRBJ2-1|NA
TGTGCCATCGGGGGACTAGCGGGAGGGTCGGCTGAGCAGTTCTTC
CAIGGLAGGSAEQFF
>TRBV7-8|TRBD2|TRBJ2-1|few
TGTGCCAGCAGCTCCAGGACCCCTCTAGCGGGAGGATACAATGAGCAGTTCTTC
CASSSRTPLAGGYNEQFF
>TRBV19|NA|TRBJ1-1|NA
TGTGCCAGTAGTCTTACCAACCAGGGAAACACTGAAGCTTTCTTT
CASSLTNQGNTEAFF
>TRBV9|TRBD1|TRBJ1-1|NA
TGTGCCAGCAGCCCCCGGACAGGACCGAACACTGAAGCTTTCTTT
CASSPRTGPNTEAFF
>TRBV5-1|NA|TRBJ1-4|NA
TGCGCCAGCAGCTGGGTAAGGGGAGGGAATGAAAAACTGTTTTTT
CASSWVRGGNEKLFF
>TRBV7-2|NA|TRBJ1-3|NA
TGTGCCAGCAGTCAAGGCGGCTCTGGAAACACCATATATTTT
CASSQGGSGNTIYF
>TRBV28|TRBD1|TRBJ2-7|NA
TGTGCCAGCAGCATTGCCGGGACAGGTCGCTACGAGCAGTACTTC
CASSIAGTGRYEQYF
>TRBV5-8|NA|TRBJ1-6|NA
TGTGCCAGCAGCGGACAAATGGGGAATATTTATTCACCCCTCCACTTT
CASSGQMGNIYSPLHF
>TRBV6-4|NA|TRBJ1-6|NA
TGTGCCAGCAGCGCCGGGAGCCCCAGCTCCTATAATTCACCCCTCCACTTT
CASSAGSPSSYNSPLHF
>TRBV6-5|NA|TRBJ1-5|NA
TGTGCCAGCAGTTACGGGCAGGGGAATCAGCCCCAGCATTTT
CASSYGQGNQPQHF
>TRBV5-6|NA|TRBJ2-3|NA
TGTGCCAGCAGCATCGGGGTAACATCAGATACGCAGTATTTT
CASSIGVTSDTQYF
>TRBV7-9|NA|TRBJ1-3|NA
TGTGCCAGCAGCTTAGATTCAGGAGGCCACAGGGACTCTGGAAACACCATATATTTT
CASSLDSGGHRDSGNTIYF
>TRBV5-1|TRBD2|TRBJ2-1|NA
TGCGCCAGCAGCTTGGTAGGGACTAGTGGCAATGAGCAGTTCTTC
CASSLVGTSGNEQFF
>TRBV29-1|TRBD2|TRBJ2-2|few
TGCAGCGTCTCCGGGACTAAAAACACCGGGGAGCTGTTTTTT
CSVSGTKNTGELFF